Reported below is one T cell receptor beta chain. Its cognate antigen has yet to be identified. Within one base of it there is no much larger clone, and no base qualities were kept. The donors were healthy, HIV-negative adults who had no recently reported acute infections or vaccinations. Every donor was a Caucasian adult residing in Nashville, Tennessee, USA. CD4+ T cells were enriched by magnetic negative selection; naive cells were then positively selected on CD45RA, and the negative fraction formed the memory subset. Blood was collected by leukapheresis, and PBMCs were isolated by Ficoll-Histopaque density gradient centrifugation and then cryopreserved in liquid nitrogen vapor phase. Analytical flow cytometry was used to check the purity and quantity of each magnetically sorted T cell population. From each sorted fraction, genomic DNA was isolated and quantified by UV absorbance on a Nanodrop 2000c.

This sample is drawn from a study of shared clonotypes between healthy human individuals (dated by TCRdb to 2020 to 2022). With regard to the full study: The cohort comprised a couple of women and three men aged 18 to 49 years. To estimate repertoire size and how much clonotype sharing occurs between individuals, the study deeply sequenced the blood TCR repertoires of several healthy adults. Per donor, leukapheresis produced somewhere between about 0.94 and 8.9 billion PBMCs. To increase sequencing depth and limit assay-specific biases, different laboratories used diverse techniques to prepare libraries and sequence TCR repertoires. Per donor, three plates each were used for CD4 naive and CD4 memory, two for CD8 naive, and one for CD8 memory.

The CDR3 runs 12 residues from the cysteine to the phenylalanine. CDR3 DNA is the only sequence kept; it has 36 bases, read in frame from the first base. The research as a whole found: Higher generation probabilities were observed for clonotypes shared by all four sorted-subset donors than for non-shared clonotypes. The genetic and exposure-history diversity represented was limited by the small number of donors. Larger estimated clonotype richness was generally found for naive subsets than for memory subsets. Incomplete sequencing was indicated by rarefaction of sorted-subset datasets, despite the large sequencing depth. About 4.5% of naive CD4, 3% to 3.5% of naive CD8, roughly 2.4% of memory CD4, and more than 0.35% of memory CD8 clonotypes were shared across four donors. Pairwise subsampling indicated that sequencing depth was expected to affect the degree of clonotype sharing among donors. Sampling was limited to blood, and TCR repertoires in tissue likely differ from TCR repertoires in blood.

Using the deep immunoSEQ assay, TCR CDR3 regions were amplified from genomic DNA by multiplex PCR. Extracted genomic DNA from each cell subset was spread evenly across all wells of several immunoSEQ 96-well plates, with each plate serving as a replicate. For sorted subsets, approximately 200 ng of genomic DNA, equivalent to around 30,000 T cell genomes, went into each replicate PCR. Purified libraries were quantified with a Qubit 3.0 fluorometer, sized on a Bioanalyzer 2100, and re-quantified with the KAPA Library Quantification kit. A separate single-read 150-cycle Illumina NextSeq 550 flow cell was used to sequence each immunoSEQ 96-well plate. Per the original workflow: The immunoSEQ output contained only junctional sequences without quality scores, so filtering could not match that applied to full-length reads. To assign V/J genes and CDR3, sequences were annotated using PyIR, a Python wrapper for IgBLAST v1.9, with IMGT germline references. Reads with weak V/J assignments (E-value above 1e-6), missing CDR3, stop codons, out-of-frame junctions, or ambiguous translated residues were removed. V3J clonotypes were defined as sequences sharing the same inferred V gene, J gene, and CDR3 amino acid sequence. Percentage overlap between repertoires was computed as shared unique clonotypes divided by the size of the smaller repertoire. Richness of each repertoire was evaluated using RTK rarefaction, the Chao1 estimator, and Recon v2.1 estimates of unobserved clonotypes. Generation probabilities were computed with OLGA for all TCRbeta clonotypes obtained by the gDNA method from a few donors. TCRdb stores this immuneACCESS table with in-frame sequences only. Part of the clones is absent; in the studies checked, under half of the shortfall reflects unresolved V genes, and no reason is known for the rest. V and J calls and clone size are as listed in that table; D and trimming were resolved from the DNA. The sample records approximately 2,000,000 clones, around 93% of which are singletons. The ten largest clones add up to approximately 0.39% of the sample.

The sample taken for sequencing was naive CD4+ T cells from PBMCs. The cell subset or site label on this specimen signifies: CD45RA+ positively selected. The V and J genes are TRBV12-1 and TRBJ2-1; TRBD2, the D gene given by the table, was not confirmed from the DNA. TRBV12-1 is tagged as a pseudogene. This receptor was identified in a man between 18 and 35 years old in good health. Some clones in this sample may be carry-over from other donors' samples. The CDR3 sequence is CASSLGRNEQFF. The DNA reads TGTGCCAGCAGCCTAGGTCGGAATGAGCAGTTCTTC.